The 12 T cell receptor beta chains presented below share a single source sample, sequenced in a study of cytomegalovirus exposure and HLA in healthy donors. Amplification used 60 Vbeta primers and 13 Jbeta primers. Assay used: immunoSEQ multiplex PCR; TCRdb lists only in-frame clones, some missing. The table has more than 85,000 clones, 79% seen once; the top ten hold less than 3.5%. The sample comprised PBMCs. The receptors here all came from a male donor in good health and CMV-seropositive.

The chain uses TRBV4-2 and TRBJ1-3; possible D gene TRBD1, 6 bases. The V end was cut by 0 bases, the J end by 0 bases, with 6 bases between. The length of the CDR3 is 15 residues. Germline V gene sequence: CDR1 LGHNA, CDR2 YNFKEQ. CDR3 bases: TGTGCCAGCAGCCAAGAACAGGGCTCTGGAAACACCATATATTTT. Protein sequence: CASSQEQGSGNTIYF.

This clone was counted once. The chain carries TRBV18 and TRBJ2-2, with a tentative D call TRBD1 (6 bases). CDR1 is KGHSH, CDR2 LQKENI, per germline. The CDR3 consists of 15 residues. Trimming cost V 2 bases and J 5 bases, with 12 bases left between them. CDR3 loop: CASSPGQGQTGELFF. Written as DNA, the CDR3 is TGTGCCAGCTCACCAGGGCAGGGGCAGACCGGGGAGCTGTTTTTT.

The rearrangement uses TRBV6-6 and TRBJ2-5, with TRBD2 matching 7 bases. Germline V gene data show CDR1 as MNHNY and CDR2 as SVGAGI (reference sequence). Trimming took 2 bases from V and 3 from J; bases not matched to a gene: 6. The CDR3 sequence is 15 residues long. CDR3 amino acids: CASSYPSAGEETQYF. DNA for the CDR3: TGTGCCAGCAGTTACCCCAGTGCGGGGGAAGAGACCCAGTACTTC.

This clone was counted between two and nine times. The J gene is TRBJ1-4, the V gene TRBV5-6; tentative D call: TRBD1 (5 bases). Germline lookup yields CDR1 SGHDT and CDR2 YYEEEE. V lost 3 bases, J lost 2 bases, and 14 bases lay in between. The CDR3 length is 16 residues. In nucleotides, the CDR3 is TGTGCCAGCAGCTGGACTAAAGGGGCCACTAATGAAAAACTGTTTTTT. This sequence encodes CASSWTKGATNEKLFF.

V and J are TRBV6-5 and TRBJ2-7; 12 bases agree with TRBD1. J was trimmed by 5 bases and V by 10 bases; bases with no gene match: 9. Germline loops: CDR1 MNHEY, CDR2 SVGAGI. The CDR3 has 14 residues. CDR3 loop: CATKPGQGANEQYF. DNA of the CDR3: TGTGCCACGAAACCGGGACAGGGGGCGAACGAGCAGTACTTC.

This clone occurred a few times. The chain couples TRBV15 to TRBJ1-1; D unresolved. Germline V gene lookup returns CDR1 LNHNV and CDR2 YYDKDF (reference sequence). The CDR3 loop spans 12 amino acids. Trimming shortened V by 0 bases and J by 8 bases, and 7 bases separated the two germline ends. The chain's CDR3 is CATSRDQQEAFF. The CDR3 DNA follows: TGTGCCACCAGCAGAGATCAACAGGAAGCTTTCTTT.

This clone was seen a handful of times. The gene calls are TRBV5-1 and TRBJ1-1; no clear D. The CDR3 length is 12 residues. Looked up from germline, CDR1 is SGHRS and CDR2 is YFSETQ. Trimming cost V 4 bases and J 1 base, with 5 bases left between them. The CDR3 sequence is CASSAGNTEAFF. DNA of the CDR3: TGCGCCAGCAGCGCAGGGAACACTGAAGCTTTCTTT.

The chain joins TRBV7-9 to TRBJ2-7; 7 positions match TRBD1. The CDR3 runs to 15 residues. The V gene end was trimmed by 3 bases and the J gene end by 2 bases; junction bases not matched to a gene: 7. CDR1 and CDR2 (germline): SEHNR, FQNEAQ (reference sequence). DNA of the CDR3: TGTGCCAGCAGCTTGGATGGGACAGCGACCTACGAGCAGTACTTC. Encoded protein: CASSLDGTATYEQYF.

The chain carries TRBV14 and TRBJ1-1, with D uncertain. The CDR3 extends over 13 amino acids. CDR1 and CDR2 from the germline V gene are SGHDN and FVKESK. Trimming left V 6 bases short and J 0 bases short, with 8 bases between. DNA of the CDR3: TGTGCCAGCAGACCATCTATGAACACTGAAGCTTTCTTT. Translation: CASRPSMNTEAFF.

This clone was recorded a few times. The chain is built from TRBV5-5 and TRBJ2-3, with 8 bases matching TRBD2. The germline V gene has CDR1 SGHKS and CDR2 YYEKEE (reference sequence). There are 15 residues in the CDR3. The junction had 8 bases not matched to a gene; V was cut back by 4 bases and J by 4 bases. This CDR3 is CASSTRVAGPDTQYF. The CDR3 DNA is TGTGCCAGCAGCACCAGGGTAGCGGGGCCAGATACGCAGTATTTT.

J is TRBJ1-2 and V is TRBV9, with a possible D match to TRBD1 (5 bases). Germline assignment: CDR1 SGDLS and CDR2 YYNGEE. V lost 4 bases and J lost 2, with 12 bases in between. The length of the CDR3 is 14 residues. This chain's CDR3 is CASSQGRGNYGYTF. The CDR3 bases are TGTGCCAGCAGCCAGGGTCGGGGGAACTATGGCTACACCTTC.

J is TRBJ2-1 and V is TRBV6-6, with 7 bases that match TRBD2. CDR1 is MNHNY, CDR2 SVGAGI, per germline (reference sequence). The CDR3 has 16 amino acids. J was trimmed by 6 bases and V by 2 bases; bases with no gene match: 10. CDR3 bases: TGTGCCAGCAGTTACGACGGGCGGGGGACCCTCAATGAGCAGTTCTTC. It is translated as CASSYDGRGTLNEQFF.